This entry is about one TCR beta chain. This clonotype has at least ten counts. Its antigen has not been determined. Within one base of it there is no much larger clone, and no base qualities were kept. In the germline V gene, CDR1 corresponds to MDHEN and CDR2 to SYDVKM. From the cysteine up to the phenylalanine, the CDR3 has a length of 15 residues. The sequence is cut down to CDR3 DNA, 45 bases in frame from base 1. V drops 5 bases and J drops 4 bases, leaving 16 bases in between. These data belong to a study of blood T cells in healthy people across ages (dated by TCRdb to the mid-2010s). With regard to the full study: In model experiments, roughly one uniquely barcoded TCR beta cDNA molecule per two T cells was captured by template switching. Two additional independent replicas of 1 million unique cDNA reads from the same blood draw were analyzed for two donors (one aged 18 to 30 and one aged 80 or older). To avoid experimental bias, donors of different ages were spread randomly across the sequencing lanes. Using deep sequencing normalized with unique cDNA molecular identifiers, the study measured how TCR beta repertoire diversity changes with age. Donors were grouped into four age groups: young (average roughly 17 years), middle-aged (under 40), aged (around 60) and long-lived (approximately 81).

The study at large found these results: Total diversity estimates from one million sequenced T cells were considered lower bounds and underestimates. The long-lived group showed more naive CD4+ T cells, fewer expanded clones and increased TCR diversity than the aged group, suggesting age selection. As age increased, observed TCR beta diversity per million T cells dropped in a roughly linear way, and a significant reduction was already evident by age about 40. Because the CMV infection status of the donors was unknown, age-related changes in expanded clonotypes may potentially have been confounded. Because profiling used bulk unsorted PBMCs, naive and antigen-experienced compartments could not be compared conclusively. A strong correlation was found between observed TCR beta diversity and the percentage of naive T cells measured by flow cytometry.

The library came from 5' RACE. Data came from an Illumina HiSeq 2500. The second PCR ran for about 7 to 11 cycles and used a J-beta primer mix along with a sample-barcoded 5' primer. A unique molecular identifier was introduced onto each TCR beta cDNA molecule by a template-switch 5' adaptor carrying 12 random nucleotides. Each sample yielded at least 3 million CDR3-containing paired-end reads. All of the RNA was converted into first-strand cDNA using the Mint cDNA synthesis kit, with a TRBC-specific oligonucleotide serving as the primer. Following uracil-DNA glycosylase treatment, a first 18-cycle PCR with universal primers M1SS and BC2_uni_R was performed on all cDNA. The study's processing was this. Each sample was normalized by randomly selecting 1 million high-quality reads, each carrying a distinct molecular identifier. Instead of being binned into consensus sequences, reads with shared molecular identifiers were discarded. MiTCR, run with a Q25 quality threshold and the strictest error-elimination algorithm, handled CDR3 identification, clonotype clustering and error correction. A nonparametric unseen species model using Euler transformation provided a lower-bound estimate of total TCR beta diversity. TCRdb ran its own pipeline on the public reads, namely fastp trimming at Q25 and MiXCR clone calling, and kept in-frame beta chains. Each CDR3 protein gets just one entry, which takes the most common genes and DNA from the rows behind it. These V and J calls rely on TCRdb rather than the paper's analysis. The sample records 270,000 or so distinct CDR3 sequences, roughly 26% of which are singletons. In total, the top ten clones hold over 25% of the sample.

Systemically healthy Caucasian individuals from Russia, some 38 in total and aged roughly 6 to 100 years, were included as donors. Approximately 9.7 milliliters of peripheral blood were drawn from each donor into EDTA-treated Vacutainer tubes. Ficoll-Paque density-gradient centrifugation was used to isolate PBMCs, with at least 7 million per sample. Total RNA, at least 6 micrograms per sample, was extracted from PBMCs with Trizol reagent. For every donor, an aliquot of PBMCs went through flow cytometry to measure the percentages of naive CD45RAhigh/CD27high T cells. The chain uses TRBV28 and TRBJ2-3; the D gene assignment is perhaps TRBD1 or TRBD2, with each matching 5 bases. The TCR originated in a woman between 70 and 85 years old in good health. The sequenced sample consisted of blood. The CDR3 region has the sequence CASSRTGTRADTQYF. The DNA sequence is as follows: TGTGCCAGCAGTAGGACCGGGACCAGGGCAGATACGCAGTATTTT. With the rest looked up from the reference TRBV28 and TRBJ2-3 genes rather than sequenced, the full variable domain is DVKVTQSSRYLVKRTGEKVFLECVQDMDHENMFWYRQDPGLGLRLIYFSYDVKMKEKGDIPEGYSVSREKKERFSLILESASTNQTSMYLCASSRTGTRADTQYFGPGTRLTVL.